A selection of T cell receptor beta chains follows, all from one sample in a study of blood T cells in healthy people across ages. TCRdb reprocessed the 5' RACE reads via MiXCR and lists one record per CDR3 protein. The sample includes about 700,000 distinct CDR3 sequences, about 30% seen only once; the top ten take 15% to 17%. The sample was blood. All receptors derive from a woman older than 75 in good health. CDR3s leave out the opening cysteine and the closing phenylalanine or tryptophan. D genes are given only for firm matches.

>10|-|TRBV20-1|TRBJ2-3
SARRLLGTQY
>14|TRBD1|TRBV10-3|TRBJ2-1
AISVPDRGTYNEQF
>13|-|TRBV9|TRBJ2-3
ASSVEGQRADTQY
>11|-|TRBV10-3|TRBJ2-2
ASLTANTGELF
>13|TRBD1|TRBV4-1|TRBJ1-2
ASSQPGGGAAGYT
>11|-|TRBV6-5|TRBJ2-1
ASSPGHYNEQF
>11|-|TRBV6-5|TRBJ1-2
ASSPGTFYGYT
>13|-|TRBV9|TRBJ1-1
ASSAGTDLNTEAF
>13|TRBD1|TRBV5-1|TRBJ2-3
ASKGAVTSTDTQY
>16|TRBD2|TRBV9|TRBJ2-1
ASSPKLAGPSSYNEQF
>13|TRBD1|TRBV12-3/TRBV12-4|TRBJ1-5
ASSPDRDSNQPQH
>13|TRBD2|TRBV5-1|TRBJ2-1
ASSWGGLPNNEQF
>14|TRBD1|TRBV4-3|TRBJ2-7
ASSQVGGDRPYEQY
>12|-|TRBV7-8|TRBJ1-1
ASSYREGDTEAF
>14|TRBD2|TRBV6-1|TRBJ2-3
ASSTRTSGVSDTQY
>11|TRBD1|TRBV29-1|TRBJ1-1
SVRQGFSTEAF
>13|TRBD2|TRBV5-6|TRBJ2-5
ASSLTTSGKETQY
>15|TRBD2|TRBV9|TRBJ2-3
ASSPNERAGGTDTQY
>13|-|TRBV7-8|TRBJ2-7
ASSLVRDISYEQY
>11|TRBD1|TRBV27|TRBJ1-5
ASSDREGQPLH
>17|-|TRBV21-1|TRBJ1-2
ASSSNTRASRAANYGYT
>11|-|TRBV6-2/TRBV6-3|TRBJ1-1
ASSYPLTREAF
>13|-|TRBV20-1|TRBJ1-2
SASPGPGFLYGYT
>14|-|TRBV7-6|TRBJ2-1
ASSSSPGHSYNEQF
>13|-|TRBV7-2|TRBJ1-6
ASSLEVGYNSPLH
>16|TRBD1|TRBV5-8|TRBJ2-1
ASSLVGRAGGSYNEQF
>15|-|TRBV20-1|TRBJ2-3
SANVEGYEAGTDTQY
>13|TRBD1|TRBV4-1|TRBJ1-6
ASSQVGQGYSPLH
>10|-|TRBV29-1|TRBJ1-2
SVATKERSYT
>14|TRBD2|TRBV12-5|TRBJ2-1
ASGSWGLAGGNEQF
>14|TRBD2|TRBV4-3|TRBJ2-7
ASSQDPTSGAYEQY
>11|-|TRBV14|TRBJ1-2
ASSQLREGGYT
>13|-|TRBV5-1|TRBJ1-2
ASSLGQDPNYGYT
>14|TRBD2|TRBV4-1|TRBJ2-3
ASRASGSPGTDTQY
>11|-|TRBV29-1|TRBJ1-1
SVGLVGNTEAF
>13|TRBD2|TRBV20-1|TRBJ2-5
SASPSSGGQETQY
>10|-|TRBV20-1|TRBJ1-2
SATGAGYGYT
>14|TRBD1|TRBV28|TRBJ2-7
ASSLFPTGTGYEQY
>13|-|TRBV6-5|TRBJ1-2
ASRPGGRSNYGYT
>13|TRBD1|TRBV6-1|TRBJ1-1
ASSERRTGYTEAF
>15|TRBD2|TRBV4-1|TRBJ2-1
ASSPGRGGRLNNEQF
>12|-|TRBV18|TRBJ1-1
ASSPLRTNTEAF
>13|-|TRBV5-5|TRBJ2-3
ASREGPASTDTQY
>14|TRBD2|TRBV27|TRBJ2-5
AGSLRGSGEGETLY